Below, 18 T cell receptor beta chains from the same sample are listed, as sequenced in a study of identical twins. A single record per CDR3 protein comes from TCRdb applying MiXCR to the 5' RACE reads. The data hold roughly 290,000 distinct CDR3 sequences, with 8% to 9.5% observed a single time. These sequences were also reported in another study, on yellow fever vaccine responses in identical twins.

The material sequenced was CD8+ T cells sorted from blood. The receptors were sampled from a woman between 18 and 29 years old in good health.

Many counts were recorded for this clonotype. The CDR3 sequence is CASSLETSGSVQETQYF. CDR3 coding DNA: TGCGCCAGCAGCTTGGAGACTAGCGGGTCAGTCCAAGAGACCCAGTACTTC. The chain employs TRBV5-1 and TRBJ2-5, with TRBD2 identical over 10 bases. V shed 0 bases and J 1 base; nucleotides not matched to a gene: 6. In germline, CDR1 is SGHRS, CDR2 YFSETQ. The CDR3 totals 17 residues.

This clonotype was counted at least ten times. This chain joins TRBV4-3 and TRBJ2-2; D is unclear. The germline V gene has CDR1 LGHNA and CDR2 YSLEER. The CDR3 contains 15 residues. V shed 1 base and J shed 1 base, with 7 bases lying between them. The CDR3, as DNA: TGCGCCAGCAGCCAAGTATGGGGGAACACCGGGGAGCTGTTTTTT. It is translated as CASSQVWGNTGELFF.

This clonotype was seen more than once but under ten times. The chain couples TRBV6-1 to TRBJ2-5; 8 bases line up with TRBD1. J gave up 4 bases and V 2 bases, and 6 bases lay outside the gene matches. Per germline, CDR1 MNHNS and CDR2 SASEGT. This CDR3 has 15 amino acids. CDR3 amino acids: CASSEYRGIIETQYF. The CDR3 DNA reads as TGTGCCAGCAGTGAATACAGGGGGATTATAGAGACCCAGTACTTC.

There are a few counts of this clonotype. V usage is TRBV7-3 and J usage is TRBJ2-3; 9 bases map to TRBD2. Per the germline V gene, CDR1 is SGHTA and CDR2 is FQGTGA. This CDR3 region has 17 residues. With 5 bases clipped from V and 3 bases from J, the junction kept 12 bases outside the gene matches. The CDR3 DNA reads TGTGCCAGCAGCGCAAAGGGACTAGCCGACAAAACAGATACGCAGTATTTT. Translated: CASSAKGLADKTDTQYF.

The table lists this clonotype with many counts. The chain couples TRBV10-3 to TRBJ2-1; D gene ambiguous. Germline loops: CDR1 ENHRY, CDR2 SYGVKD. The ends were cut back, 0 bases at V and 8 bases at J, with 5 bases in the middle. The CDR3 is 12 amino acids. In DNA form, the CDR3 reads TGTGCCATCAGTGAGTCATTCTATGAGCAGTTCTTC. Protein: CAISESFYEQFF.

V gene TRBV12-3 or TRBV12-4 combines with J gene TRBJ2-3, with D possibly matching TRBD2 (5 bases). The CDR3 runs 15 residues. With 6 bases removed from V and 0 bases from J, the gap between germline ends came to 13 bases. The CDR3 reads CASSQEALSTDTQYF. CDR3 sequence (DNA): TGTGCCAGCAGCCAGGAGGCCCTAAGCACAGATACGCAGTATTTT.

This clonotype appeared a few times. This sequence joins TRBV29-1 and TRBJ2-7; maybe TRBD1 (6 bases). The V gene's germline CDR1 is SQVTM and CDR2 ANQGSEA. This CDR3 has 11 amino acids. V lost 5 bases to trimming and J lost 5 bases, with 10 bases between them. The chain's CDR3 is CSVQQGNEQYF. Written as DNA, the CDR3 is TGCAGCGTTCAACAGGGTAACGAGCAGTACTTC.

This clonotype was observed a few times. V is TRBV20-1 and J is TRBJ2-7, with unresolved D. CDR1 is DFQATT and CDR2 is SNEGSKA in the germline V gene (reference sequence). This CDR3 is 15 amino acids long. Trimming left V 0 bases short and J 6 bases short, with 18 bases between. The CDR3 region has the DNA TGCAGTGCTAGAGATCCCCAGACCCTATCGGGCGAGCAGTACTTC. Residues: CSARDPQTLSGEQYF.

This clonotype was recorded only once. The chain's CDR3 is CARPWQGHRSPWAYEQYF. The CDR3 nucleotides are TGTGCCAGGCCATGGCAGGGCCACCGTTCGCCTTGGGCATACGAGCAGTACTTC. The chain is built from TRBV27 and TRBJ2-7, with D perhaps TRBD1 (5 bases). Trimming took off 9 bases at V and 4 bases at J, with 31 bases between the two ends. This CDR3 region has 18 residues. Germline loops: CDR1 MNHEY, CDR2 SMNVEV (reference sequence).

This clonotype was counted only a few times. This rearrangement joins TRBV7-9 to TRBJ1-4, with D maybe TRBD1 (5 bases). Trimming stripped 8 bases from V and 4 bases from J, with 8 bases between. The germline gives CDR1 SEHNR, CDR2 FQNEAQ (reference sequence). The CDR3 has 12 amino acids. CDR3 coding DNA: TGTGCCAGCGGGGGGTATAATGAAAAACTGTTTTTT. It encodes CASGGYNEKLFF.

V usage is TRBV29-1 and J usage is TRBJ2-5; D is undetermined. V was shortened by 5 bases and J by 1 base, with 14 bases between the two germline ends. The germline CDR1 and CDR2 sequences are SQVTM and ANQGSEA. This CDR3 has 14 amino acids. CDR3 bases: TGCAGCGTTCGCACGCCCGGTACCCAAGAGACCCAGTACTTC. This translates into CSVRTPGTQETQYF.

This chain connects TRBV9 to TRBJ2-1; possibly TRBD1 or TRBD2 for D (5 bases each). V dropped 3 bases and J dropped 5 bases, with 15 bases sitting between them. This CDR3 is built from 15 residues. CDR1 and CDR2 from the germline V gene are SGDLS and YYNGEE. The CDR3 here is CASSETGRIDNEQFF. CDR3 sequence (DNA): TGTGCCAGCAGCGAGACGGGACGAATAGACAATGAGCAGTTCTTC. Complete variable domain (other parts from reference TRBV9 and TRBJ2-1): DSGVTQTPKHLITATGQRVTLRCSPRSGDLSVYWYQQSLDQGLQFLIQYYNGEERAKGNILERFSAQQFPDLHSELNLSSLELGDSALYFCASSETGRIDNEQFFGPGTRLTVL.

The table lists this clonotype with a few counts. The CDR3 DNA follows: TGTGCCAGCAGTGGATTCGAAGAGACCCAGTACTTC. Protein product: CASSGFEETQYF. The chain has TRBV6-2 or TRBV6-3 and TRBJ2-5; no clear D gene. Trimming shortened V by 5 bases and J by 3 bases, and 7 bases separated the two germline ends. Germline V gives CDR1 MNHEY, CDR2 SVGEGT. The CDR3 runs to 12 residues.

This clonotype was detected a few times. The rearrangement links TRBV29-1 to TRBJ2-7, with 7 bases aligning to TRBD1. With V trimmed by 8 bases and J by 0 bases, 7 bases remained unmatched. The CDR3 consists of 13 residues. Germline V gene lookup returns CDR1 SQVTM and CDR2 ANQGSEA. The CDR3 is CSFSTGISYEQYF. DNA of the CDR3: TGCAGCTTTTCGACAGGGATCTCCTACGAGCAGTACTTC.

The sample holds a few counts of this clonotype. V gene TRBV29-1 combines with J gene TRBJ2-7; D could derive from TRBD1 or TRBD2 (6 bases each). The CDR3 covers 13 residues. Germline assignment: CDR1 SQVTM and CDR2 ANQGSEA. Deletions cut 5 bases from V and 3 bases from J, with 14 bases between. CDR3 bases: TGCAGCGTTAGGAAAGGGGGAGGCTACGAGCAGTACTTC. Its translation is CSVRKGGGYEQYF.

Comments on this clonotype: It may be a read error: a sequence one base away is much more abundant. The genes are TRBV5-1 and TRBJ2-7, with no clear D. The CDR3 loop spans 12 amino acids. Germline CDR1 is SGHRS and CDR2 is YFSETQ. The CDR3 nucleotides read TGCGCCAGCAGCTTGTGGGGATACGAGCACTACTTC. Encoded protein: CASSLWGYEHYF. Using reference TRBV5-1 and TRBJ2-7 for the parts outside the CDR3, the full variable domain is KAGVTQTPRYLIKTRGQQVTLSCSPISGHRSVSWYQQTPGQGLQFLFEYFSETQRNKGNFPGRFSGRQFSNSRSEMNVSTLELGDSALYLCASSLWGYEHYFGPGTRLTVT.

This sequence joins TRBV7-9 and TRBJ1-2, with D tentatively TRBD1 (6 bases). Germline loops: CDR1 SEHNR, CDR2 FQNEAQ (reference sequence). Trimming took off 4 bases at V and 4 bases at J, with 13 bases between the two ends. This CDR3 has 14 residues. The CDR3 protein is CASSSLGGVYGYTF. Written as DNA, the CDR3 is TGTGCCAGCAGCTCGCTAGGGGGAGTCTATGGCTACACCTTC.

This clonotype was observed a few times. J is TRBJ1-2 and V is TRBV27, with 8 bases identical to TRBD1. The V gene's germline CDR1 is MNHEY and CDR2 SMNVEV (reference sequence). The CDR3 is 15 amino acids. V shed 4 bases and J 5 bases; nucleotides not matched to a gene: 9. In nucleotides, the CDR3 is TGTGCCAGCAGTTCCAGGACAGGGAGCAGTTATGGCTACACCTTC. Translated, it gives CASSSRTGSSYGYTF.